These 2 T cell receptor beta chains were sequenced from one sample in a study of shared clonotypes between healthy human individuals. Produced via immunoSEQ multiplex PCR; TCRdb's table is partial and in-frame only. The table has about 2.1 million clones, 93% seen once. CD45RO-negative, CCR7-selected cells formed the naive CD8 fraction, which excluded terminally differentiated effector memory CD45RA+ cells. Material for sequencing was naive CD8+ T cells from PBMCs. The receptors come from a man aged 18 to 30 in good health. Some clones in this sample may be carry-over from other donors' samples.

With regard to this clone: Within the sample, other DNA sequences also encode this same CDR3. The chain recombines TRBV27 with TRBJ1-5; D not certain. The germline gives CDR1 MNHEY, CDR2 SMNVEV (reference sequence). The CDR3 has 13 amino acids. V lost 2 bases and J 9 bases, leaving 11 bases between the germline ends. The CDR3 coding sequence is TGTGCCAGCAGTTTACTAGGGTTGGGGCCCCAGCATTTT. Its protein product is CASSLLGLGPQHF.

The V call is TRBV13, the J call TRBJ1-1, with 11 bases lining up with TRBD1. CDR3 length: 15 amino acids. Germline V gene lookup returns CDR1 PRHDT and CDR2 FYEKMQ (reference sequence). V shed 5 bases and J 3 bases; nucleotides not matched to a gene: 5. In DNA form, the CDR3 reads TGTGCCAGCAGCCCGGGACAGGGGGGTCACACTGAAGCTTTCTTT. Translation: CASSPGQGGHTEAFF.